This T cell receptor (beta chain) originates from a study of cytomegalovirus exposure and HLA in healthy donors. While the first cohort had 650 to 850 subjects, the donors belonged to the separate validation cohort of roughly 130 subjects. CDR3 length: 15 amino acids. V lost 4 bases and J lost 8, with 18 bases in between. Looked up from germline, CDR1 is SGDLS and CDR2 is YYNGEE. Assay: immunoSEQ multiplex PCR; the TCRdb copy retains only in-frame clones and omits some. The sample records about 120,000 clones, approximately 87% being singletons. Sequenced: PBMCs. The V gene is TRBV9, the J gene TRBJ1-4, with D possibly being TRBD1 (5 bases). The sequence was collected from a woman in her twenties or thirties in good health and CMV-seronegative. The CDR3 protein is CASSQPGLSPEKLFF. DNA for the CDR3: TGTGCCAGCAGCCAACCGGGACTTTCCCCCGAAAAACTGTTTTTT.